This TCR beta chain stems from a study of CD8+ T cells in alopecia areata. Germline assignment: CDR1 SNHLY and CDR2 FYNNEI. This CDR3 is built from 15 residues. V dropped 6 bases and J dropped 4 bases, with 19 bases sitting between them. Treatment reported: oral pan-JAK inhibitor, 5-10 mg twice daily. The study team obtained lesional scalp punch biopsies and peripheral blood from alopecia areata patients. It was cDNA, reverse transcribed from extracted RNA, that served as the sequencing template. The data were produced by immunoSEQ multiplex PCR, yet TCRdb's version contains in-frame clones alone and is incomplete. Here the sample spans some 170,000 clones, 50% to 75% being singletons.

The chain combines TRBV2 with TRBJ2-7; a possible D gene is TRBD2 (5 bases). This receptor was taken from a human donor with alopecia areata. This specimen consisted of CD4+ T cells sorted from blood, obtained at roughly week 55, from a patient treated with tofacitinib. CDR3 residues: CASSPEGQASYEQYF. The DNA of the CDR3 is TGTGCCAGCAGCCCTGAGGGCCAAGCGAGTTACGAGCAGTACTTC.